This entry features one T cell receptor (beta chain) sequence. The sample is drawn from a study of T cells in tuberculosis. Trimming at V came to 0 bases and at J to 3 bases, leaving 9 bases not matched to a gene. This CDR3 comprises 18 residues. The germline CDR1 and CDR2 sequences are LGHNA and YNFKEQ. Sequencing was performed with immunoSEQ multiplex PCR; in TCRdb, only in-frame clones are kept and a portion is missing. This sample has about 29,000 clones, with over 90% found just once. This receptor was obtained from a donor between 10 and 35 years old with latent tuberculosis or without tuberculosis infection. The chain recombines TRBV4-2 with TRBJ1-5, with 9 bases aligning to TRBD1. The sequenced material came from PBMCs. The CDR3 reads CASSQEPPGQGFNQPQHF. The CDR3 bases are TGTGCCAGCAGCCAAGAACCGCCGGGACAGGGTTTCAATCAGCCCCAGCATTTT.